This TCR beta chain was recovered during a study of T-cell reconstitution after alpha-beta-depleted transplantation in children. The germline gives CDR1 SGDLS, CDR2 YYNGEE. The CDR3 consists of 15 residues. Trimming took off 4 bases at V and 4 bases at J, with 12 bases between the two ends. The TCRbeta library was prepared with unique molecular identifiers. TCRdb reprocessed the PCR reads via MiXCR and lists one record per CDR3 protein. This sample has approximately 390,000 distinct CDR3 sequences; about 11% occur once, and the top ten carry 4.5% to 7%. Sample: PBMCs from the stem cell graft donor, taken from the stem cell graft. This receptor was identified in a human donor who donated a stem cell graft to a child with acute myeloid leukemia. This chain links TRBV9 with TRBJ2-6, with a tentative D call TRBD2 (5 bases). CDR3 amino acids: CASSTGSGGANVLTF. The DNA for the CDR3 is TGTGCCAGCAGCACGGGGTCGGGAGGGGCCAACGTCCTGACTTTC.